These 17 T cell receptor beta chains came from one sample sequenced in a study of OX40 agonist ivuxolimab in advanced cancers. Data came from immunoSEQ multiplex PCR; TCRdb stores just in-frame clones and leaves some out. The table shows 45,000 to 60,000 clones, with less than 90% occurring only once. The material sequenced was CD4+ or CD8+ T cells sorted from blood, taken in a trial of the OX40 agonist ivuxolimab. The receptor set was obtained from an adult with an advanced solid tumor such as melanoma, head and neck, liver or kidney cancer.

The rearrangement joins TRBV7-9 to TRBJ2-7, with 11 bases identical to TRBD2. The CDR3 is made up of 16 amino acids. CDR1 SEHNR and CDR2 FQNEAQ come from the germline V gene (reference sequence). J lost 3 bases, V lost 0 bases, and 4 bases had no gene match. The CDR3 DNA sequence: TGTGCCAGCAGCTTAGCTCTCCTAGCGGGGGGCTACGAGCAGTACTTC. It translates to CASSLALLAGGYEQYF.

This clone was observed a single time. The V call is TRBV27, the J call TRBJ2-7; tentatively, D is TRBD1 (5 bases). The CDR3 runs to 13 residues. CDR1 is MNHEY, CDR2 SMNVEV, per germline (reference sequence). Trimming cost V 6 bases and J 6 bases, with 15 bases left between them. The CDR3 region is CASSIGRVSEQYF. The CDR3 DNA follows: TGTGCCAGCAGCATAGGCAGGGTAAGCGAGCAGTACTTC.

The CDR3: CASSSGDGHGYTF. The CDR3 bases are TGTGCCAGCTCGTCCGGAGATGGGCATGGCTACACCTTC. V and J are TRBV18 and TRBJ1-2; D is ambiguous. The CDR3 contains 13 residues. In germline, CDR1 is KGHSH, CDR2 LQKENI. Trimming took 6 bases from V and 6 from J, leaving 14 bases between them.

CDR3 residues: CASSEARGQPQHF. For the CDR3, the DNA is TGTGCCAGCAGTGAAGCGAGGGGGCAGCCCCAGCATTTT. The V and J genes are TRBV6-1 and TRBJ1-5, with a weak D call TRBD1 (6 bases). Between the trimmed V and J ends, which lost 0 bases and 7 bases, there was a span of 7 bases. The CDR3 totals 13 residues. Germline loops: CDR1 MNHNS, CDR2 SASEGT.

The chain joins TRBV27 to TRBJ1-1; D might be TRBD1 (6 bases). V gave up 1 base and J gave up 6 bases, with 9 bases separating them. Germline lookup yields CDR1 MNHEY and CDR2 SMNVEV (reference sequence). This CDR3 is built from 13 residues. The CDR3 nucleotides read TGTGCCAGCAGTTTATGGGCAGGGGCTGAAGCTTTCTTT. It is translated as CASSLWAGAEAFF.

The chain joins TRBV14 to TRBJ1-1, with no clear D. V lost 2 bases to trimming and J lost 1 base, with 8 bases between them. CDR1 and CDR2 from the germline V gene are SGHDN and FVKESK. This CDR3 has 14 residues. The CDR3 here is CASSQLIENTEAFF. DNA for the CDR3: TGTGCCAGCAGCCAACTAATAGAGAACACTGAAGCTTTCTTT.

The sample holds a few counts of this clone. The rearrangement links TRBV29-1 to TRBJ1-1; D might be TRBD1 (5 bases). The CDR3 contains 12 residues. Trimming removed 6 bases from V and 1 base from J, with 9 bases in between. Germline CDR1 is SQVTM and CDR2 is ANQGSEA. The CDR3 DNA reads TGCAGCGTCCTCGGGGGGAACACTGAAGCTTTCTTT. Amino acids: CSVLGGNTEAFF.

The chain joins TRBV13 to TRBJ1-1, with a possible D match to TRBD1 (5 bases). With 5 bases removed from V and 2 bases from J, the gap between germline ends came to 12 bases. CDR3 length: 14 residues. Per germline, CDR1 PRHDT and CDR2 FYEKMQ (reference sequence). The CDR3 DNA follows: TGTGCCAGCAGCCTAGAAGGGGATAACACTGAAGCTTTCTTT. Translation: CASSLEGDNTEAFF.

The chain recombines TRBV7-2 with TRBJ2-7; D not certain. The CDR3 consists of 11 residues. The germline V gene has CDR1 SGHTA and CDR2 FQGNSA. The V gene lost 1 base and the J gene lost 6 bases, with 4 bases spanning the gap. The CDR3 sequence: CASSLGVEQYF. CDR3 sequence (DNA): TGTGCCAGCAGCTTAGGGGTCGAGCAGTACTTC.

This chain joins TRBV9 and TRBJ2-3, with no clear D. V was cut by 5 bases and J by 2 bases, with 9 bases left in between. Germline CDR1 and CDR2: SGDLS and YYNGEE. CDR3 length equals 13 residues. DNA of the CDR3: TGTGCCAGCAGTGATTACCACACAGATACGCAGTATTTT. Translation: CASSDYHTDTQYF.

Judged by abundance, this clone is large (0.1 to 1%). This chain joins TRBV6-1 and TRBJ2-2; D ambiguous. The CDR3 sequence is 13 residues long. Per germline, CDR1 MNHNS and CDR2 SASEGT. The ends were cut back, 7 bases at V and 7 bases at J, with 13 bases in the middle. CDR3 nucleotide sequence: TGTGCCAGCACCTTGAATGAGAACGGGGAGCTGTTTTTT. It is translated as CASTLNENGELFF.

The chain joins TRBV9 to TRBJ2-5, with D unresolved. The germline V gene encodes CDR1 SGDLS and CDR2 YYNGEE. Trimming removed 0 bases at V and 5 bases at J, with 20 bases between. The CDR3 spans 17 residues. The CDR3 DNA reads as TGTGCCAGCAGCGTAGAGGAGCAGGTATCAGCTGGGGAGACCCAGTACTTC. The encoded protein is CASSVEEQVSAGETQYF.

V is TRBV27 and J is TRBJ2-7; tentatively, D is TRBD2 (5 bases). This CDR3 region has 11 residues. In germline, CDR1 is MNHEY, CDR2 SMNVEV (reference sequence). The germline V and J ends were trimmed by 7 bases and 4 bases, with 8 bases remaining between them. The CDR3 bases are TGTGCCAGCATGGGGAGTTACGAGCAGTACTTC. It translates to CASMGSYEQYF.

This chain uses TRBV15 with TRBJ2-2; D gene ambiguous. The germline V gene has CDR1 LNHNV and CDR2 YYDKDF (reference sequence). CDR3 length: 16 amino acids. V dropped 1 base and J dropped 2 bases, with 11 bases sitting between them. The DNA of the CDR3 is TGTGCCACCAGCAGAGGTACACAGCAAAACACCGGGGAGCTGTTTTTT. Amino acid sequence: CATSRGTQQNTGELFF.

This clone was seen once. The chain employs TRBV4-1 and TRBJ2-4; D remains unclear. Germline lookup yields CDR1 MGHRA and CDR2 YSYEKL. The length of the CDR3 is 15 residues. The V end was cut by 0 bases, the J end by 0 bases, with 6 bases between. The CDR3 region is CASSQDPLAKNIQYF. The DNA of the CDR3 is TGCGCCAGCAGCCAAGATCCTCTAGCCAAAAACATTCAGTACTTC.

The V call is TRBV19, the J call TRBJ2-7; D perhaps matches TRBD2 (5 bases). Looked up from germline, CDR1 is LNHDA and CDR2 is SQIVND (reference sequence). The CDR3 has 13 residues. V dropped 1 base and J dropped 6 bases, with 10 bases sitting between them. CDR3 sequence: CASSIGTGVEQYF. The CDR3 region has the DNA TGTGCCAGTAGTATAGGTACCGGGGTCGAGCAGTACTTC.

With respect to this clone: One end of the junction does not line up with germline, which may come from a read error. V usage is TRBV7-7 and J usage is TRBJ2-1, with 10 bases fitting TRBD1. The CDR3 runs to 16 residues. Germline loops: CDR1 SSHAT, CDR2 FNYEAQ (reference sequence). The CDR3 protein is CASSLGGQGRFDEQFF. The CDR3 nucleotides read TGTGCTAGCAGCTTAGGGGGACAGGGGCGTTTTGATGAGCAGTTCTTC.